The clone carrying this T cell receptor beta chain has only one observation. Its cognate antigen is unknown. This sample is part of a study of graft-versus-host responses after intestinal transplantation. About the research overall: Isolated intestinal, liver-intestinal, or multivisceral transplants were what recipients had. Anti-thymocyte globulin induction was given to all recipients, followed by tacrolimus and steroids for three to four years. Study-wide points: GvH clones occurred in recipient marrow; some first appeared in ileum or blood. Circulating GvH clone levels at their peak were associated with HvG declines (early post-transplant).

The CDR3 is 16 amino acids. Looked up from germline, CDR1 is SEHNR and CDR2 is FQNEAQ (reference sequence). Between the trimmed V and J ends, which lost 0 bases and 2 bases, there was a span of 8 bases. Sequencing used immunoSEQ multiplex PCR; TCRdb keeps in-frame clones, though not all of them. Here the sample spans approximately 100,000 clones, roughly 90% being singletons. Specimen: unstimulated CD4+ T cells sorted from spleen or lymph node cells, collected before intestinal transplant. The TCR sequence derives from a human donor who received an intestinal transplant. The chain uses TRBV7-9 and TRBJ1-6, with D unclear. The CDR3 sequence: CASSLAPPTYNSPLHF. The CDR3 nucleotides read TGTGCCAGCAGCTTAGCGCCCCCGACCTATAATTCACCCCTCCACTTT.